These T cell receptor beta chains were read from a single sample in a study of T cells after yellow fever vaccination. TCRdb reprocessed the 5' RACE reads with MiXCR, giving one entry per CDR3 protein. The table shows 200,000 to 250,000 distinct CDR3 sequences, with around 7% occurring only once. The source was CD4+ T cells sorted from PBMCs, collected 15 days after the yellow fever booster vaccination. Receptors were obtained from a young man who received the YFV17D yellow fever vaccine. Both conserved end residues are part of each CDR3.

TRBJ2-2,TRBV5-1,CASSPGTAFTGELFF
TRBJ1-1,TRBV4-3,CASSQGLTEAFF
TRBJ2-3,TRBV20-1,CSAEGPGTDTQYF
TRBJ2-7,TRBV7-2,CASSRGGKSSYEQYF
TRBJ2-1,TRBV7-3,CASSSTGAYNEQFF
TRBJ2-5,TRBV24-1,CATSAGETQYF
TRBJ2-7,TRBV12-3/TRBV12-4,CASSLLTSGSLYEQYF
TRBJ2-5,TRBV4-3,CASSQGLAGVETQYF
TRBJ2-2,TRBV3-1,CASTWGKTGELFF
TRBJ2-7,TRBV14,CASSRDYNYEQYF
TRBJ1-5,TRBV4-2,CASSFGNGNQPQHF
TRBJ2-5,TRBV6-2/TRBV6-3,CASSDGSGRNQETQYF
TRBJ2-1,TRBV5-6,CASVISGSRGEQFF
TRBJ2-3,TRBV11-2,CASSFFTITDTQYF
TRBJ2-7,TRBV7-2,CASSRPATYEQYF
TRBJ2-7,TRBV5-1,CASSLGPGLAEIYEQYF
TRBJ2-1,TRBV29-1,CSGGTSGINEQFF